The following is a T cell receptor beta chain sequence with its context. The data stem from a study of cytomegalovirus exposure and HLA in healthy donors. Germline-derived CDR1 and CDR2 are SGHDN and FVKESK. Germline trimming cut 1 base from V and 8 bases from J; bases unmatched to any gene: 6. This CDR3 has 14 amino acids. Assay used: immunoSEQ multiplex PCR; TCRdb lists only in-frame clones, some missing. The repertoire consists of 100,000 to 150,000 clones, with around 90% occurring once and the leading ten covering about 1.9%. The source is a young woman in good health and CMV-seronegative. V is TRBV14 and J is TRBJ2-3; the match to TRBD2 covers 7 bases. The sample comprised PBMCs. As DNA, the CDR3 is TGTGCCAGCAGCCAAGTTAGGGACTACATTACGCAGTATTTT. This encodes CASSQVRDYITQYF.